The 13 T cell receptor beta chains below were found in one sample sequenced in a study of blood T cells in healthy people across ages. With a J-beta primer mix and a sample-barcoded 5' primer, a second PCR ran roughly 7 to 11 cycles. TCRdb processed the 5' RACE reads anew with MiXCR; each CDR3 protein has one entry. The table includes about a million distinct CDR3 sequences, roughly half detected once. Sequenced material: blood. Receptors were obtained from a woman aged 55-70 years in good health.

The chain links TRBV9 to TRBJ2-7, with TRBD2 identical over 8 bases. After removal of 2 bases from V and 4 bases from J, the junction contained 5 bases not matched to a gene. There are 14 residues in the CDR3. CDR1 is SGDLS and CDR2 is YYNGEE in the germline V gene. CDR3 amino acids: CASSVSGIGYEQYF. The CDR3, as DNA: TGTGCCAGCAGCGTTAGCGGGATAGGGTACGAGCAGTACTTC.

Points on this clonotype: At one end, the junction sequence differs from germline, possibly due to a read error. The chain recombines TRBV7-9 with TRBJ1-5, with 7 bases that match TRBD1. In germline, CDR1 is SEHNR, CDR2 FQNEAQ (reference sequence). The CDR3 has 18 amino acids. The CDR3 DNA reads TGTGCCAGCAGCTCGACAGGGCTGACCCCCTATAGCAATCAGTCCCAGCATTTT. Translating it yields CASSSTGLTPYSNQSQHF. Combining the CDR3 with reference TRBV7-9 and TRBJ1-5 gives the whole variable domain DTGVSQNPRHKITKRGQNVTFRCDPISEHNRLYWYRQTLGQGPEFLTYFQNEAQLEKSRLLSDRFSAERPKGSFSTLEIQRTEQGDSAMYLCASSSTGLTPYSNQSQHFGDGTRLSIL.

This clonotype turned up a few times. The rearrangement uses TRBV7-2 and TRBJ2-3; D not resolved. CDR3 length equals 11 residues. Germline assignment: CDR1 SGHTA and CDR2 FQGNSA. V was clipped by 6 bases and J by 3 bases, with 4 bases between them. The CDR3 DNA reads TGTGCCAGCAGGCCTACAGATACGCAGTATTTT. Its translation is CASRPTDTQYF.

The chain's CDR3 is CASSESTGNQPQHF. The CDR3 nucleotides are TGTGCCAGCAGTGAGTCGACAGGCAATCAGCCCCAGCATTTT. The V call is TRBV2, the J call TRBJ1-5, with a possible D match to TRBD1 (5 bases). The V gene's germline CDR1 is SNHLY and CDR2 FYNNEI. V lost 3 bases and J 2 bases, leaving 8 bases between the germline ends. This CDR3 is built from 14 residues.

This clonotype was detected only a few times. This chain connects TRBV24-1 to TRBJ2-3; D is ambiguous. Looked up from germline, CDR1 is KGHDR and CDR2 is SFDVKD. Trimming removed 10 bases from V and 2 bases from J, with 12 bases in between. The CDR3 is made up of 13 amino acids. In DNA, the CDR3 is TGTGCCACGAAAGAGGCCCACACAGATACGCAGTATTTT. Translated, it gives CATKEAHTDTQYF.

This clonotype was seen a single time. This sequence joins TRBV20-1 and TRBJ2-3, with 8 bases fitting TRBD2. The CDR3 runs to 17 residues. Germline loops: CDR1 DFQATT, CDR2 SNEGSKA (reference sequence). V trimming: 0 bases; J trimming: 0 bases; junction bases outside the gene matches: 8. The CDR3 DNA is TGCAGTGCTAGAGACCCCGGGCCTAGCGGGAGCACAGATACGCAGTATTTT. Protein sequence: CSARDPGPSGSTDTQYF.

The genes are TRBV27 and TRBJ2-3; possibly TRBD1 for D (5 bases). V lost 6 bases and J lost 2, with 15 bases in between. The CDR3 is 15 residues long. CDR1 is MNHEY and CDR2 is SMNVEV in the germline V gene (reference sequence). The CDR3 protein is CASSSWGGYTDTQYF. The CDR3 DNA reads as TGTGCCAGCAGCTCCTGGGGCGGCTACACAGATACGCAGTATTTT.

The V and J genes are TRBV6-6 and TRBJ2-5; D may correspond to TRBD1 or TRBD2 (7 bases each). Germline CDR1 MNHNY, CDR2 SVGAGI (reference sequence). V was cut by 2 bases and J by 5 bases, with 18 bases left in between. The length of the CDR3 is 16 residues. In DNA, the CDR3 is TGTGCCAGCAGTTACCAGGGGGGCGGGGGTACGGAGACCCAGTACTTC. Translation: CASSYQGGGGTETQYF.

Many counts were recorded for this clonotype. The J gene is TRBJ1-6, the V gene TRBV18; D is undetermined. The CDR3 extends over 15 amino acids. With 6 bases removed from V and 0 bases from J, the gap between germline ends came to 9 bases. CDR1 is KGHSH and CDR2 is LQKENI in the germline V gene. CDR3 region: CASSPLSSYNSPLHF. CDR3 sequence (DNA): TGTGCCAGCTCCCCGCTGAGCTCCTATAATTCACCCCTCCACTTT.

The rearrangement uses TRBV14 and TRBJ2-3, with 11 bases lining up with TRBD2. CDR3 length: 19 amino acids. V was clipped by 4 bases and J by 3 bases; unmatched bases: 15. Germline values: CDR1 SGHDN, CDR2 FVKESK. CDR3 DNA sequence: TGTGCCAGCAGCCGCCGCCCGACTAGCGGGACGAGATTTACAGATACGCAGTATTTT. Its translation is CASSRRPTSGTRFTDTQYF.

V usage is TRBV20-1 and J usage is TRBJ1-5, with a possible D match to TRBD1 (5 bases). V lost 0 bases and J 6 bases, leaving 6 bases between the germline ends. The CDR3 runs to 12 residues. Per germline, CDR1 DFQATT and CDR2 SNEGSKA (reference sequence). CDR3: CSARDQGQPQHF. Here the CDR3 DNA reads TGCAGTGCTAGAGACCAGGGTCAGCCCCAGCATTTT.

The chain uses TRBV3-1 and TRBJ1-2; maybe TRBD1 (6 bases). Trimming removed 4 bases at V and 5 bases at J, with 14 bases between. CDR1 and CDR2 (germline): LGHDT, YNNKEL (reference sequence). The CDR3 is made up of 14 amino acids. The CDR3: CASSLNRDFYGYTF. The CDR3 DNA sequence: TGTGCCAGCAGCCTCAACAGGGACTTTTATGGCTACACCTTC.

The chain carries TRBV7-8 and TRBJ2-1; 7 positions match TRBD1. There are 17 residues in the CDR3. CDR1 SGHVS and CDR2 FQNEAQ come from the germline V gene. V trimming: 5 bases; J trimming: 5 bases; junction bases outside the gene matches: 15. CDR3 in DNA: TGTGCCAGCAGCGCACACAGGGGCCGGAGTTCGGACAATGAGCAGTTCTTC. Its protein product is CASSAHRGRSSDNEQFF. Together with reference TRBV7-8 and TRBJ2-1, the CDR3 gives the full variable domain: GAGVSQSPRYKVAKRGQDVALRCDPISGHVSLFWYQQALGQGPEFLTYFQNEAQLDKSGLPSDRFFAERPEGSVSTLKIQRTQQEDSAVYLCASSAHRGRSSDNEQFFGPGTRLTVL.